The next 11 T cell receptor beta chains were all read from a single sample in a study of blood T cell repertoires in COVID-19. Clones were read by immunoSEQ multiplex PCR, and TCRdb kept only the in-frame ones, dropping some. The sample records about 26,000 clones, around 90% being singletons. Sequenced sample: peripheral blood. The receptors were gathered from a man aged 65-85 years with acute or convalescent COVID-19.

This chain uses TRBV10-3 with TRBJ2-3; D perhaps matches TRBD2 (6 bases). The V end lost 9 bases, the J end lost 3 bases, and 10 bases lay between the germline ends. The germline V gene has CDR1 ENHRY and CDR2 SYGVKD. The CDR3 covers 12 residues. CDR3 residues: CAITGETDTQYF. The CDR3 region has the DNA TGTGCCATTACGGGGGAGACAGATACGCAGTATTTT.

The chain carries TRBV3-1 (or the pseudogene TRBV3-2) and TRBJ2-1; tentatively, D is TRBD1 (5 bases). Germline V gene lookup returns CDR1 LGHDT and CDR2 YNNKEL (reference sequence). The germline V and J ends were trimmed by 0 bases and 7 bases, with 10 bases remaining between them. The CDR3 extends over 14 amino acids. CDR3 nucleotides: TGTGCCAGCAGCCAAGAATGGGGCTTAAATGAGCAGTTCTTC. Amino acid sequence: CASSQEWGLNEQFF.

The J gene is TRBJ2-1, the V gene TRBV20-1; D uncertain. Germline-derived CDR1 and CDR2 are DFQATT and SNEGSKA (reference sequence). Trimming took 2 bases from V and 4 from J, leaving 3 bases between them. The CDR3 covers 11 residues. The CDR3: CSARSYNEQFF. CDR3 nucleotides: TGCAGTGCTAGATCTTACAATGAGCAGTTCTTC.

This clone was detected a few times. The J gene is TRBJ1-5, the V gene TRBV6-1; a possible D gene is TRBD1 (5 bases). The CDR3 totals 15 residues. Per germline, CDR1 MNHNS and CDR2 SASEGT. Trimming pared 7 bases from V and 2 bases from J, leaving 15 bases between. The CDR3 DNA reads TGTGCCAGCATTCTCCAGGGAGGGGGCAATCAGCCCCAGCATTTT. Amino acids: CASILQGGGNQPQHF.

The V and J genes are TRBV7-3 and TRBJ2-2; 9 bases fit TRBD2. CDR3 size: 16 residues. J gave up 2 bases and V 3 bases, and 4 bases lay outside the gene matches. Germline CDR1 is SGHTA and CDR2 is FQGTGA. This chain's CDR3 is CASSFRLAVNTGELFF. In DNA, the CDR3 is TGTGCCAGCAGCTTCCGACTAGCGGTCAACACCGGGGAGCTGTTTTTT.

The gene calls are TRBV5-6 and TRBJ2-7, with 11 bases fitting TRBD2. Germline V CDR1 and CDR2: SGHDT, YYEEEE. The CDR3 runs 13 residues. Trimming removed 9 bases from V and 4 bases from J; junction bases left unmatched: 6. The CDR3 DNA follows: TGTGCCACCTCACTAGCGGGAGCTTACGAGCAGTACTTC. Its translation: CATSLAGAYEQYF.

This clone was detected only once. The gene calls are TRBV5-1 and TRBJ1-4; maybe TRBD1 (5 bases). Germline V gene lookup returns CDR1 SGHRS and CDR2 YFSETQ. Trimming stripped 1 base from V and 7 bases from J, with 11 bases between. The CDR3 is made up of 14 amino acids. This CDR3 reads CASSLRQYGEKLFF. CDR3 nucleotide sequence: TGCGCCAGCAGCTTGAGACAGTACGGTGAAAAACTGTTTTTT.

The V call is TRBV7-8, the J call TRBJ2-7; 8 nucleotides match TRBD1. V lost 5 bases to trimming and J lost 5 bases; unmatched junction nucleotides: 8. Germline V CDR1 and CDR2: SGHVS, FQNEAQ. The length of the CDR3 is 14 residues. Here the CDR3 reads CASSPRDRSHEQYF. As DNA, the CDR3 is TGTGCCAGCAGCCCCCGGGACAGGTCCCACGAGCAGTACTTC.

The rearrangement uses TRBV7-3 and TRBJ2-3; unclear D gene. Trimming removed 2 bases at V and 6 bases at J, with 9 bases between. Germline assignment: CDR1 SGHTA and CDR2 FQGTGA. CDR3 length: 13 residues. The CDR3 bases are TGTGCCAGCAGCTTAGTCGACTTGGATACGCAGTATTTT. It codes for CASSLVDLDTQYF.

V gene TRBV28 combines with J gene TRBJ2-7, with 10 bases matching TRBD1. This CDR3 comprises 13 residues. Germline assignment: CDR1 MDHEN and CDR2 SYDVKM. V dropped 5 bases and J dropped 4; count of bases not matched to a gene: 2. The CDR3 sequence is CASSRTGGYEQYF. The CDR3, as DNA: TGTGCCAGCAGTCGGACAGGGGGGTACGAGCAGTACTTC.

The genes are TRBV2 and TRBJ1-5; no definite D call. V lost 2 bases, J lost 4 bases, and 15 bases lay in between. Germline V lookup: CDR1 SNHLY, CDR2 FYNNEI. The CDR3 extends over 16 amino acids. Here the CDR3 DNA reads TGTGCCAGCAGTGAATTCACGGGGATTTCTAATCAGCCCCAGCATTTT. This codes for CASSEFTGISNQPQHF.